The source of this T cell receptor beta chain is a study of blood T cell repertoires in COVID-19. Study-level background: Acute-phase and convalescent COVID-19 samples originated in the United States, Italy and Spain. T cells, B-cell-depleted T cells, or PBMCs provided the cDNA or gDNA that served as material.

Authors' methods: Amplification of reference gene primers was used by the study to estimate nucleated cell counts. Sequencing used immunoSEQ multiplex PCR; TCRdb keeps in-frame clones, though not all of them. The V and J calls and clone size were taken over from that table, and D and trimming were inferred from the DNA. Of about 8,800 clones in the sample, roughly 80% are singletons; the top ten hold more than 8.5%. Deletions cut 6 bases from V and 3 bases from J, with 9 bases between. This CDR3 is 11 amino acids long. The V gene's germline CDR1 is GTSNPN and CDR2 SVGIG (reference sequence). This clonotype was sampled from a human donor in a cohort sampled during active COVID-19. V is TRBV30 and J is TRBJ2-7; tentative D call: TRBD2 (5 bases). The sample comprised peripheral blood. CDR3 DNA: TGTGCCTGTGACCGGGGCTACGAGCAGTACTTC. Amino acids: CACDRGYEQYF.